This TCR beta chain originates from a study of OX40 agonist ivuxolimab in advanced cancers. Looking at the study overall: Ivuxolimab was a fully human IgG2 agonistic monoclonal antibody targeting the costimulatory receptor OX40 (CD134). The monotherapy dose-escalation portion (N ≈ 50 patients) of the phase I ivuxolimab trial is reported in the paper. Partial responses occurred in three dose-escalation patients, of whom one had hepatocellular carcinoma and two had cutaneous melanoma. Intravenous ivuxolimab was administered to patients every 2 weeks at six dose levels: 0.01, 0.1, 0.3, 1.5, 3 and 10 mg/kg. Patients were allowed to have had prior anti-PD-1, anti-PD-L1 or anti-CTLA-4 therapy, and roughly 40% of the dose-escalation patients had been treated with checkpoint inhibitors. A male proportion of roughly 80% and a mean age of approximately 58 years, ranging from roughly 20 to 80, were recorded for the dose-escalation cohort. Peripheral TCRbeta sequencing was intended to test whether TCR sequence diversity was altered and clonal T-cell expansion was caused by ivuxolimab. Of the roughly 52 patients in dose escalation, some 20 had hepatocellular carcinoma, about 15 had melanoma, 9 had renal cell carcinoma and 9 had head and neck cancer.

The trial excluded patients who had a history of autoimmune disease or were on systemic immunosuppression. Peripheral blood for TCR sequencing was collected from all dose cohorts at baseline, on cycle 4 day 1, and on cycle 7 day 1. The samples were taken from a phase I, first-in-human, multicenter, open-label dose-escalation trial of ivuxolimab. Adults with locally advanced or metastatic head and neck squamous cell, hepatocellular, melanoma or renal cell carcinoma were enrolled in the trial. Before TCR sequencing, CD4+ T cells and CD8+ T cells were sorted from peripheral blood as separate populations. CDR1 and CDR2, per the germline V gene, are SQVTM and ANQGSEA. V is pared back by 3 bases and J by 6 bases, with 10 bases lying between the germline termini. Including cysteine and phenylalanine, the CDR3 has 12 amino acids. Only the CDR3 portion is preserved as DNA: 36 bases, with reading frame beginning at the first base.

Genomic DNA was extracted from sorted cells for sequencing of the TCRbeta CDR3 region. The immunoSEQ Assay was used for sequencing of TCRbeta CDR3 regions. TCRdb obtained this table from immuneACCESS and retained in-frame rearrangements with V and J assigned. These tables miss some clones; where compared with another copy, unresolved V genes account for less than half of the shortfall, and the remainder is unexplained. The sample table contains fewer than 45,000 clones; only one count was recorded for about 70% of them. The top ten constitute approximately 17% of the sample. What the study reported, not specific to this receptor: Clonal expansion of both CD4+ and CD8+ blood T cells was observed from baseline to week 6 at doses 0.1 to 3.0 mg/kg. Which antigens the clonally expanded peripheral T cells were specific for was not determined. Low levels of normalized T-cell clonal expansion were also seen in some patients who did not respond. After ivuxolimab, expanded clones were on average more numerous among CD8+ T cells than among CD4+ T cells. In the 0.1-3.0 mg/kg groups, partial responders were among the patients with the lowest normalized peripheral clonal expansion, particularly in CD8+ T cells.

Note on this clone: Its recognized antigen is unknown. The record has no base qualities; no much larger clone is one base away.

This TCR derives from an adult with an advanced solid tumor such as melanoma, head and neck, liver or kidney cancer. This chain joins TRBV29-1 to TRBJ2-3, with the D gene too uncertain to name. The sample was CD4+ or CD8+ T cells sorted from blood, taken in a trial of the OX40 agonist ivuxolimab. The DNA sequence reads TGCAGCGTTGAGTGGGCCCGGGATACGCAGTATTTT. Translated, this is CSVEWARDTQYF.